One sample yielded the 15 T cell receptor beta chains listed below, sequenced in a study of cytomegalovirus exposure and HLA in healthy donors. Vbeta (60) and Jbeta (13) primers were used in the PCR. The assay was immunoSEQ multiplex PCR, and TCRdb's table has in-frame clones only and misses some. Of about 270,000 clones detected, about 75% appear once; the ten largest clones hold about 2.1%. Sample: PBMCs. These receptors all stem from a female donor in good health and CMV-seronegative.

The CDR3 protein is CASSWEWGASGYEQYF. The CDR3 DNA reads as TGTGCCAGCAGCTGGGAATGGGGGGCTAGCGGATACGAGCAGTACTTC. This chain links TRBV11-1 with TRBJ2-7, with D perhaps TRBD2 (7 bases). Trimming cost V 4 bases and J 4 bases, with 20 bases left between them. This CDR3 contains 16 residues. Germline V CDR1 and CDR2: SGHAT, FQDESV (reference sequence).

This clone was seen once. The V and J genes are TRBV5-5 and TRBJ2-1; D ambiguous. Germline loops: CDR1 SGHKS, CDR2 YYEKEE (reference sequence). CDR3 length: 15 amino acids. V lost 1 base to trimming and J lost 0 bases, with 8 bases between them. The DNA for the CDR3 is TGTGCCAGCAGCTTGAGGCAGGCCTCCTACAATGAGCAGTTCTTC. This encodes CASSLRQASYNEQFF.

The V gene is TRBV18, the J gene TRBJ1-4; D unclear. Deletions cut 4 bases from V and 1 base from J, with 10 bases between. Germline CDR1 and CDR2: KGHSH and LQKENI. There are 15 residues in the CDR3. The CDR3, as DNA: TGTGCCAGCTCACTACTTGGCGGAACTAATGAAAAACTGTTTTTT. It codes for CASSLLGGTNEKLFF. Variable domain in full (rest from reference TRBV18 and TRBJ1-4): NAGVMQNPRHLVRRRGQEARLRCSPMKGHSHVYWYRQLPEEGLKFMVYLQKENIIDESGMPKERFSAEFPKEGPSILRIQQVVRGDSAAYFCASSLLGGTNEKLFFGSGTQLSVL.

The rearrangement uses TRBV7-3 and TRBJ1-1, with 8 bases fitting TRBD1. Germline values: CDR1 SGHTA, CDR2 FQGTGA. V lost 5 bases to trimming and J lost 3 bases; unmatched junction nucleotides: 11. This CDR3 is built from 16 residues. The CDR3 nucleotides are TGTGCCAGCAGCCTAGGACAGGGAGGGGGGGACACTGAAGCTTTCTTT. The encoded protein is CASSLGQGGGDTEAFF.

This sequence joins TRBV5-6 and TRBJ2-2; D might be TRBD1 (8 bases). From germline, CDR1 is SGHDT and CDR2 YYEEEE. The CDR3 is made up of 18 amino acids. V was shortened by 1 base and J by 3 bases, with 19 bases between the two germline ends. This CDR3 is CASSLLGVTGGDTGELFF. CDR3 sequence (DNA): TGTGCCAGCAGCTTGCTGGGGGTAACAGGGGGGGACACCGGGGAGCTGTTTTTT.

This clone showed up just a few times. The chain employs TRBV2 and TRBJ2-7; weak D call: TRBD1 (5 bases). Looked up from germline, CDR1 is SNHLY and CDR2 is FYNNEI. The CDR3 contains 11 residues. Trimming removed 10 bases from V and 3 bases from J, with 10 bases in between. The CDR3 is CATLTGYEQYF. CDR3 coding DNA: TGTGCCACCCTAACAGGCTACGAGCAGTACTTC.

The chain recombines TRBV10-2 with TRBJ2-5, with D tentatively TRBD2 (5 bases). V was cut by 4 bases and J by 4 bases, with 10 bases left in between. Germline assignment: CDR1 WSHSY and CDR2 SAAADI. This CDR3 region has 13 residues. The CDR3 region is CASSVNLAETQYF. The CDR3 DNA is TGCGCCAGCAGTGTAAACCTAGCAGAGACCCAGTACTTC.

This chain connects TRBV20-1 to TRBJ2-1; possibly TRBD2 for D (6 bases). The V gene's germline CDR1 is DFQATT and CDR2 SNEGSKA (reference sequence). The CDR3 extends over 11 amino acids. V was shortened by 5 bases and J by 6 bases, with 8 bases between the two germline ends. The CDR3 spells CSAGLLNEQFF. The CDR3, as DNA: TGCAGTGCTGGACTACTCAATGAGCAGTTCTTC.

This clone was recorded a few times. The rearrangement links TRBV4-1 to TRBJ2-7; 10 bases align to TRBD1. The trim removed 1 base at V and 9 bases at J, leaving 9 bases unmatched. CDR3 length: 15 residues. Germline V CDR1 and CDR2: MGHRA, YSYEKL. The DNA of the CDR3 is TGCGCCAGCAGCCAAGTTCCGGGGACAGGGGTTTGGCAGTACTTC. As protein: CASSQVPGTGVWQYF.

Concerning this clone: This sample includes further DNA sequences coding for the same CDR3. The V gene is TRBV20-1, the J gene TRBJ2-5; 7 bases map to TRBD1. V shed 6 bases and J 4 bases; nucleotides not matched to a gene: 2. Per germline, CDR1 DFQATT and CDR2 SNEGSKA (reference sequence). The CDR3 consists of 11 residues. CDR3 DNA: TGCAGTGCCAACAGGGGAGAGACCCAGTACTTC. It codes for CSANRGETQYF.

Only a few counts were recorded for this clone. The DNA for the CDR3 is TGCGCCAGCAGCTCGGGACAGGGGCAAGCTTTCTTT. Protein product: CASSSGQGQAFF. The chain carries TRBV5-1 and TRBJ1-1; 10 nucleotides match TRBD1. Germline CDR1 and CDR2: SGHRS and YFSETQ. The CDR3 is 12 residues long. The J segment lost 9 bases and the V segment lost 3 bases, leaving 2 bases of the junction unmatched.

This clone was detected a few times. This chain links TRBV5-6 with TRBJ1-6; D may be TRBD1 (5 bases). Looked up from germline, CDR1 is SGHDT and CDR2 is YYEEEE. The CDR3 is 14 residues long. The V and J ends lost 0 bases and 10 bases respectively, with 11 bases between them. As DNA, the CDR3 is TGTGCCAGCAGCTTGGGGCCACAGGAGTCACCCCTCCACTTT. It translates to CASSLGPQESPLHF.

V is TRBV5-6 and J is TRBJ2-3; 7 nucleotides line up with TRBD1. CDR3 length: 14 residues. In germline, CDR1 is SGHDT, CDR2 YYEEEE. The junction had 4 bases not matched to a gene; V was cut back by 4 bases and J by 2 bases. CDR3 bases: TGTGCCAGCAGCCAGACAGGGACCACAGATACGCAGTATTTT. This gives the protein CASSQTGTTDTQYF.

About this clone itself: An end of the junction does not agree with germline; a read error may underlie this. This chain links TRBV4-1 with TRBJ2-7; perhaps TRBD2 as D (6 bases). The CDR3 runs 16 residues. In germline, CDR1 is MGHRA, CDR2 YSYEKL. This chain's CDR3 is CVSSPLSGGVLYEQYF. The CDR3 nucleotides read TGCGTCAGCAGCCCCCTGAGTGGCGGGGTACTCTACGAGCAGTACTTC.

The chain employs TRBV1 and TRBJ2-1; the listed D gene, TRBD2, was not tested against the DNA. TRBV1 is given as a pseudogene. The CDR3 has 15 amino acids. The CDR3 region has the DNA TGCACCATCGCCTTAGCGGGAGTATCTTACAATGAGCAGTTCTTC. This codes for CTIALAGVSYNEQFF.